Each of the 18 T cell receptor beta chains below was sequenced from the same sample in a study of blood T cell repertoires in COVID-19. TCRdb's table, derived via immunoSEQ multiplex PCR, lists solely in-frame clones and lacks some. In the table there are tens of thousands of clones, roughly 80% of which are singletons. The sequenced sample consisted of peripheral blood. The receptor source for this set is a human donor in a cohort sampled during active COVID-19.

The chain couples TRBV6-5 to TRBJ2-2, with TRBD2 matching 9 bases. The CDR3 length is 14 residues. Germline CDR1 and CDR2: MNHEY and SVGAGI. V trimming: 7 bases; J trimming: 5 bases; junction bases outside the gene matches: 5. CDR3 nucleotide sequence: TGTGCCAGCAATAGCGGGAGTGGGACCGGGGAGCTGTTTTTT. It translates to CASNSGSGTGELFF.

The table lists this clone with a count of one. The V and J genes are TRBV30 and TRBJ2-2; 8 nucleotides agree with TRBD1. The trim removed 8 bases at V and 6 bases at J, leaving 5 bases unmatched. The germline V gene has CDR1 GTSNPN and CDR2 SVGIG (reference sequence). This CDR3 is built from 12 residues. CDR3 sequence reads: CAGIQGAGELFF. CDR3 coding DNA: TGTGCCGGGATACAGGGGGCCGGGGAGCTGTTTTTT.

This clone came up once. The chain couples TRBV28 to TRBJ2-5, with 7 bases that match TRBD1. The CDR3 runs 13 residues. Germline V gene sequence: CDR1 MDHEN, CDR2 SYDVKM. V dropped 6 bases and J dropped 4; count of bases not matched to a gene: 5. The CDR3 region is CASRRQGAETQYF. CDR3 bases: TGTGCCAGCAGGCGACAGGGAGCAGAGACCCAGTACTTC.

The CDR3 sequence: CASLAAGGAYNSPLHF. The CDR3 DNA sequence: TGTGCCAGTCTCGCGGCAGGGGGCGCTTATAATTCACCCCTCCACTTT. V usage is TRBV28 and J usage is TRBJ1-6, with 8 positions matching TRBD1. The ends lost 9 bases at V and 4 bases at J; junction bases unmatched: 11. Per germline, CDR1 MDHEN and CDR2 SYDVKM. This CDR3 has 16 residues.

This chain connects TRBV14 to TRBJ1-1, with TRBD1 as a possible D gene (5 bases). Trimming stripped 5 bases from V and 0 bases from J, with 7 bases between. Germline CDR1 SGHDN, CDR2 FVKESK. The CDR3 has 13 residues. Here the CDR3 reads CASSWGVNTEAFF. The CDR3 DNA reads TGTGCCAGCAGCTGGGGGGTGAACACTGAAGCTTTCTTT.

This chain uses TRBV2 with TRBJ2-6; the D is unclear. Trimming cost V 6 bases and J 0 bases, with 9 bases left between them. The CDR3 consists of 15 residues. Germline V gives CDR1 SNHLY, CDR2 FYNNEI. DNA of the CDR3: TGTGCCAGCAGCCCCGGAGTCTCTGGGGCCAACGTCCTGACTTTC. This codes for CASSPGVSGANVLTF. Combining the CDR3 with reference TRBV2 and TRBJ2-6 gives the whole variable domain EPEVTQTPSHQVTQMGQEVILRCVPISNHLYFYWYRQILGQKVEFLVSFYNNEISEKSEIFDDQFSVERPDGSNFTLKIRSTKLEDSAMYFCASSPGVSGANVLTFGAGSRLTVL.

The V and J genes are TRBV2 and TRBJ2-5, with 7 bases that match TRBD1. Germline CDR1 SNHLY, CDR2 FYNNEI. The junction had 10 bases not matched to a gene; V was cut back by 11 bases and J by 4 bases. The CDR3 has 13 amino acids. CDR3 sequence: CAGTVGPAETQYF. The DNA for the CDR3 is TGTGCCGGGACAGTGGGCCCTGCAGAGACCCAGTACTTC.

The genes are TRBV20-1 and TRBJ2-2; D may be TRBD1 or TRBD2 (5 bases each). Germline values: CDR1 DFQATT, CDR2 SNEGSKA (reference sequence). Trimming removed 5 bases from V and 2 bases from J, with 12 bases in between. The CDR3 extends over 14 amino acids. The CDR3 DNA reads TGCAGTGCTGGTGGGGGAGTTAACACCGGGGAGCTGTTTTTT. As protein: CSAGGGVNTGELFF.

V usage is TRBV28 and J usage is TRBJ2-7; possibly TRBD2 for D (6 bases). The length of the CDR3 is 14 residues. Germline assignment: CDR1 MDHEN and CDR2 SYDVKM. Trimming took off 6 bases at V and 2 bases at J, with 14 bases between the two ends. This chain's CDR3 is CASRPTSGAYEQYF. The CDR3 DNA follows: TGTGCCAGCAGGCCGACTAGTGGGGCCTACGAGCAGTACTTC.

The chain links TRBV9 to TRBJ2-2, with D unclear. The length of the CDR3 is 16 residues. Germline values: CDR1 SGDLS, CDR2 YYNGEE. Deletions cut 0 bases from V and 5 bases from J, with 14 bases between. CDR3 in amino acids: CASSVGLSTRTGELFF. In DNA, the CDR3 is TGTGCCAGCAGCGTAGGACTTTCCACGAGGACCGGGGAGCTGTTTTTT.

V gene TRBV30 combines with J gene TRBJ1-6, with D tentatively TRBD1 (6 bases). CDR3 size: 13 residues. V gave up 4 bases and J gave up 6 bases, with 10 bases separating them. From germline, CDR1 is GTSNPN and CDR2 SVGIG (reference sequence). CDR3 sequence (DNA): TGTGCCTGGAATGGACAGTCTAATTCACCCCTCCACTTT. Encoded protein: CAWNGQSNSPLHF. Supplemented by reference TRBV30 and TRBJ1-6, the full variable domain reads SQTIHQWPATLVQPVGSPLSLECTVEGTSNPNLYWYRQAAGRGLQLLFYSVGIGQISSEVPQNLSASRPQDRQFILSSKKLLLSDSGFYLCAWNGQSNSPLHFGNGTRLTVT.

The V gene is TRBV5-5, the J gene TRBJ1-1; perhaps TRBD1 as D (5 bases). V dropped 2 bases and J dropped 3 bases, with 11 bases sitting between them. Germline CDR1 and CDR2: SGHKS and YYEKEE (reference sequence). The CDR3 contains 14 residues. CDR3 DNA: TGTGCCAGCAGCTTTCAAGGGGATGACACTGAAGCTTTCTTT. This sequence encodes CASSFQGDDTEAFF.

The CDR3 DNA reads as TGTGCCAGCAGCCACCTTACTAGGGGCACAGATACGCAGTATTTT. This sequence encodes CASSHLTRGTDTQYF. The chain uses TRBV3-1 (or the pseudogene TRBV3-2) and TRBJ2-3; perhaps TRBD2 as D (5 bases). CDR1 and CDR2 (germline): LGHDT, YNNKEL (reference sequence). V lost 3 bases, J lost 1 base, and 11 bases lay in between. CDR3 length: 15 amino acids.

This rearrangement joins TRBV7-3 to TRBJ1-3; D ambiguous. Germline V CDR1 and CDR2: SGHTA, FQGTGA. Trimming cost V 1 base and J 3 bases, with 7 bases left between them. The CDR3 spans 14 residues. This CDR3 reads CASSLNAVGNTIYF. DNA for the CDR3: TGTGCCAGCAGCTTAAATGCAGTTGGAAACACCATATATTTT.

This chain uses TRBV5-1 with TRBJ1-4; 12 positions agree with TRBD1. This CDR3 has 16 residues. The ends lost 4 bases at V and 5 bases at J; junction bases unmatched: 6. CDR1 is SGHRS, CDR2 YFSETQ, per germline. The CDR3 is CASSPGTGGLNEKLFF. For the CDR3, the DNA is TGCGCCAGCAGCCCCGGGACAGGGGGCTTGAATGAAAAACTGTTTTTT. Together with reference TRBV5-1 and TRBJ1-4, the CDR3 gives the full variable domain: KAGVTQTPRYLIKTRGQQVTLSCSPISGHRSVSWYQQTPGQGLQFLFEYFSETQRNKGNFPGRFSGRQFSNSRSEMNVSTLELGDSALYLCASSPGTGGLNEKLFFGSGTQLSVL.

This rearrangement joins TRBV5-1 to TRBJ1-3; the D is unclear. V was shortened by 0 bases and J by 0 bases, with 13 bases between the two germline ends. Germline assignment: CDR1 SGHRS and CDR2 YFSETQ. The CDR3 runs 17 residues. CDR3 nucleotides: TGCGCCAGCAGCTTGGGATCGGCTGACACCTCTGGAAACACCATATATTTT. Translated: CASSLGSADTSGNTIYF. Full variable domain (missing parts from reference TRBV5-1 and TRBJ1-3): KAGVTQTPRYLIKTRGQQVTLSCSPISGHRSVSWYQQTPGQGLQFLFEYFSETQRNKGNFPGRFSGRQFSNSRSEMNVSTLELGDSALYLCASSLGSADTSGNTIYFGEGSWLTVV.

This chain uses TRBV3-1 (or the pseudogene TRBV3-2) with TRBJ2-7; 9 positions agree with TRBD1. V lost 5 bases and J lost 12; bases outside the gene matches: 14. Germline V gives CDR1 LGHDT, CDR2 YNNKEL (reference sequence). The CDR3 is 14 amino acids. CDR3 nucleotide sequence: TGTGCCAGCAGCGCACGGGACAGGGAGTTCTATTTGTACTTC. This translates into CASSARDREFYLYF.

The V gene is TRBV21-1, the J gene TRBJ1-4. TRBV21-1 is marked as a pseudogene. CDR3 size: 13 residues. For the CDR3, the DNA is TGTGCCAGCAGGGCGGGGGCCAGTGAAAAACTGTTTTTT. Amino acid sequence: CASRAGASEKLFF.